The present entry profiles one TCR beta chain with its context. This record belongs to a study of blood T cell repertoires in COVID-19. Across the whole study: The United States, Italy and Spain were the sources of the acute and convalescent COVID-19 samples. The cDNA or gDNA used as material had been derived from T cells, B-cell-depleted T cells, or PBMCs.

Libraries were prepared by immunoSEQ multiplex PCR; TCRdb keeps only in-frame clonotypes and omits some of them. Of more than 75,000 clones in the sample, around 88% were seen once. Trimming took 5 bases from V and 8 from J; bases not matched to a gene: 10. CDR1 and CDR2 from the germline V gene are SGHTA and FQGTGA. This CDR3 is 15 amino acids long. The J gene is TRBJ2-1, the V gene TRBV7-3; TRBD2 agrees at 9 bases. The clonotype originates from a woman aged 80 or over with acute or convalescent COVID-19. Sample: peripheral blood. The CDR3 sequence: CASSPGLAFVHEQFF. The CDR3, as DNA: TGTGCCAGCAGCCCGGGACTAGCTTTTGTCCATGAGCAGTTCTTC. The variable domain in full, with the rest retrieved from reference TRBV7-3 and TRBJ2-1, is GAGVSQTPSNKVTEKGKYVELRCDPISGHTALYWYRQSLGQGPEFLIYFQGTGAADDSGLPNDRFFAVRPEGSVSTLKIQRTERGDSAVYLCASSPGLAFVHEQFFGPGTRLTVL.